In its sample, the clone carrying this T cell receptor beta chain was seen a few times. As yet, its antigen is unknown. Primers used in a second PCR of about 6 to 11 cycles were a sample-barcoded 5' primer and a J-beta primer mix. From the 5' RACE reads, TCRdb called clonotypes with MiXCR, one entry per CDR3 protein. The sample gives 700,000 to 900,000 distinct CDR3 sequences, 20% to 30% of which show up once; 2.5% to 3.5% is in the top ten. The CDR3 length is 16 residues. Trimming stripped 4 bases from V and 0 bases from J, with 10 bases between. Germline V gives CDR1 MDHEN, CDR2 SYDVKM. The record originates from a study of blood T cells in healthy people across ages. Study results and limitations: It was held that diversity estimates obtained from one million T cells represented underestimates.

This sample was shared with a second study, whose subject was T cells of mothers and their children.

The chain recombines TRBV28 with TRBJ2-6; D is perhaps TRBD1 (6 bases). This TCR was sampled from a boy under 18 in good health. What was sequenced was blood. Here the CDR3 reads CASSWDKSSGANVLTF. Here the CDR3 DNA reads TGTGCCAGCAGTTGGGACAAGAGCTCTGGGGCCAACGTCCTGACTTTC.